Reported below is one T cell receptor (beta chain). The antigen is undetermined. This sample was included in a study of T cell repertoires in cytomegalovirus infection. Study-wide findings and caveats: Cumulative frequency of public TCR beta families picked out carriers of CMV plus the relevant HLA.

MiXCR was run by TCRdb on the reads, yielding one entry per CDR3 protein. The sample has more than 400,000 distinct CDR3 sequences; about a quarter are singletons. The TCR originated in a human donor in good health (CMV status not recorded). Some clones in this sample may be carry-over from other donors' samples. The source material was PBMCs.

The DNA of the CDR3 is TGCAGCGTTGAATGGATGGGAACCTATGGCTACACCTTC. Translation gives CSVEWMGTYGYTF. The rearrangement links TRBV29-1 to TRBJ1-2; no clear D. Per germline, CDR1 SQVTM and CDR2 ANQGSEA. Trimming stripped 2 bases from V and 4 bases from J, with 11 bases between. The CDR3 has 13 residues.